Following are 17 T cell receptor beta chains from one sample sequenced in a study of T cells in Graves' hyperthyroidism and ophthalmopathy. Amplification targeted TCR beta CDR3 regions from RNA transcripts. With the HTBI primer set, the TCR CDR3 went through a first round of RT-PCR. Using its own MiXCR run on the multiplex PCR reads, TCRdb lists one record per CDR3 protein. Of some 300,000 distinct CDR3 sequences in the sample, 16% are singletons; the top ten hold roughly a third. Sequencing was carried out using blood. These receptors originate from a man between 25 and 39 years old with Graves' hyperthyroidism.

Only a few counts were recorded for this clonotype. The CDR3 DNA is TGTGCCAGCAGTTCGCAGAGCTCCTACAATGAGCAGTTCTTC. Translated: CASSSQSSYNEQFF. The chain has TRBV6-1 and TRBJ2-1; unclear D gene. This CDR3 has 14 residues. Trimming took off 5 bases at V and 0 bases at J, with 8 bases between the two ends. Germline CDR1 is MNHNS and CDR2 is SASEGT.

This clonotype was detected a few times. The chain recombines TRBV24-1 with TRBJ1-2, with D perhaps matching TRBD1 (5 bases). CDR3 length equals 14 residues. Germline values: CDR1 KGHDR, CDR2 SFDVKD. Trimming left V 3 bases short and J 0 bases short, with 7 bases between. For the CDR3, the DNA is TGTGCCACCAGTGATCCGACAGCTAACTATGGCTACACCTTC. As protein: CATSDPTANYGYTF.

This clonotype was detected ten times or more. The rearrangement uses TRBV7-3 and TRBJ1-5; D remains ambiguous. The V gene lost 3 bases and the J gene lost 3 bases, with 15 bases spanning the gap. The CDR3 totals 16 residues. Per the germline V gene, CDR1 is SGHTA and CDR2 is FQGTGA. The DNA of the CDR3 is TGTGCCAGCAGCTTGGGAGCCACGCCTTTCAATCAGCCCCAGCATTTT. Translated: CASSLGATPFNQPQHF.

This clonotype was found a few times. The rearrangement links TRBV9 to TRBJ2-5; maybe TRBD2 (6 bases). CDR3 length equals 17 residues. Germline CDR1 and CDR2: SGDLS and YYNGEE. Between the trimmed V and J ends, which lost 3 bases and 5 bases, there was a span of 23 bases. CDR3 coding DNA: TGTGCCAGCAGCGGAGCTCAGGGACTCCTTAGCCGGGAGACCCAGTACTTC. Protein sequence: CASSGAQGLLSRETQYF.

In its sample, this clonotype was seen a few times. At one end the junction does not follow the germline gene, possibly because of a read error. The chain couples TRBV12-3 or TRBV12-4 to TRBJ2-5; D may match TRBD1 or TRBD2 (6 bases each). This CDR3 region has 15 residues. The CDR3 region has the DNA TGTGCCAGCAGTACCAGACAGGAGGGCGGGGAGACCCAGTGCTTC. Residues: CASSTRQEGGETQCF.

A word on this clonotype: Since a much larger clone is just one base distant, this may be a read error. The CDR3 ends on some other residue instead of the conserved phenylalanine or tryptophan, so this is likely a read error. The chain joins TRBV7-8 to TRBJ1-1; D call uncertain. V was cut by 4 bases and J by 3 bases, with 3 bases left in between. Germline CDR1 is SGHVS and CDR2 is FQNEAQ. This CDR3 is 11 amino acids long. CDR3 in DNA: TGTGCCAGCAGCTCCCACACTGAAGCTTTCCTT. Encoded protein: CASSSHTEAFL.

V is TRBV20-1 and J is TRBJ1-4; 9 nucleotides agree with TRBD1. CDR1 and CDR2 from the germline V gene are DFQATT and SNEGSKA (reference sequence). The V and J ends lost 5 bases and 8 bases, in that order; junction bases with no gene match: 9. The CDR3 extends over 14 amino acids. CDR3 in DNA: TGCAGTGCTCCTCCGGACAGGGGCTGGGAAAAACTGTTTTTT. This translates into CSAPPDRGWEKLFF.

The chain recombines TRBV27 with TRBJ2-7, with 10 bases lining up with TRBD1. This CDR3 is built from 16 residues. CDR1 is MNHEY, CDR2 SMNVEV, per germline (reference sequence). J gave up 2 bases and V 1 base, and 5 bases lay outside the gene matches. In nucleotides, the CDR3 is TGTGCCAGCAGTTTATTTAGGACAGGGGGGCCCTACGAGCAGTACTTC. It is translated as CASSLFRTGGPYEQYF.

This clonotype showed up just a few times. Being one base from a much bigger clone, this may be a read error. V usage is TRBV7-2 and J usage is TRBJ2-1; 10 bases align to TRBD2. The CDR3 totals 16 residues. The germline V gene has CDR1 SGHTA and CDR2 FQGNSA. Trimming removed 2 bases from V and 9 bases from J; junction bases left unmatched: 10. This chain's CDR3 is CASSLLRLAGLSEQFF. DNA of the CDR3: TGTGCCAGCAGCTTATTGCGACTAGCGGGTCTAAGTGAGCAGTTCTTC.

This clonotype was seen many times. The chain has TRBV11-2 and TRBJ2-1; 9 bases line up with TRBD1. V shed 8 bases, J shed 2 bases, and the junction held 7 bases outside the gene matches. Germline V gives CDR1 SGHAT, CDR2 FQNNGV. The CDR3 is 15 amino acids. CDR3 protein: CASGIQGAPYNEQFF. In DNA, the CDR3 is TGTGCCAGCGGAATACAGGGGGCCCCCTACAATGAGCAGTTCTTC.

This clonotype has a count of ten or more. The chain is built from TRBV28 and TRBJ2-5; D possibly corresponds to TRBD1 (6 bases). Trimming left V 8 bases short and J 5 bases short, with 12 bases between. Germline loops: CDR1 MDHEN, CDR2 SYDVKM. The CDR3 covers 12 residues. The CDR3 bases are TGTGCCAGCGGCAGGGGTGGGGAGACCCAGTACTTC. Translation: CASGRGGETQYF. Full variable domain (outside the CDR3, taken from reference TRBV28 and TRBJ2-5): DVKVTQSSRYLVKRTGEKVFLECVQDMDHENMFWYRQDPGLGLRLIYFSYDVKMKEKGDIPEGYSVSREKKERFSLILESASTNQTSMYLCASGRGGETQYFGPGTRLLVL.

This clonotype was seen repeatedly, ten times or more. The chain carries TRBV3-1 and TRBJ2-7, with unresolved D. The CDR3 contains 14 residues. The V and J ends lost 3 bases and 3 bases respectively, with 12 bases between them. Germline CDR1 reads LGHDT; CDR2 reads YNNKEL (reference sequence). CDR3 protein: CASSQVSMSYEQYF. The CDR3 DNA is TGTGCCAGCAGCCAGGTCAGCATGAGCTACGAGCAGTACTTC.

Notes on this clonotype: A much larger clone differs by one base, so this may be a read error. The genes are TRBV7-2 and TRBJ2-2, with D maybe TRBD1 (6 bases). Germline assignment: CDR1 SGHTA and CDR2 FQGNSA. This CDR3 spans 14 amino acids. CDR3 sequence reads: CASSRMGDTGEPFF. The CDR3 DNA reads as TGTGCCAGCAGCCGGATGGGGGACACCGGGGAGCCGTTTTTT.

Many counts were recorded for this clonotype. The gene calls are TRBV24-1 and TRBJ1-1, with 8 bases that match TRBD1. J gave up 5 bases and V 7 bases, and 5 bases lay outside the gene matches. Germline lookup yields CDR1 KGHDR and CDR2 SFDVKD. The CDR3 has 13 amino acids. CDR3 in amino acids: CATSAGGKTEAFF. The CDR3 DNA reads TGTGCCACCAGCGCAGGGGGCAAAACTGAAGCTTTCTTT.

The rearrangement uses TRBV6-1 and TRBJ2-7; 7 nucleotides match TRBD1. This CDR3 has 13 amino acids. The junction had 8 bases not matched to a gene; V was cut back by 10 bases and J by 2 bases. Germline CDR1 is MNHNS and CDR2 is SASEGT. CDR3 DNA: TGTGCCACTCTGGACAGGCGCGCCTACGAGCAGTACTTC. Protein: CATLDRRAYEQYF.

This clonotype was recorded at least ten times. The chain has TRBV18 and TRBJ1-5; the D is unclear. Trimming removed 3 bases from V and 0 bases from J, with 12 bases in between. The germline gives CDR1 KGHSH, CDR2 LQKENI. The CDR3 length is 16 residues. The CDR3 loop reads CASSPLGGDSNQPQHF. As DNA, the CDR3 is TGTGCCAGCTCACCTCTCGGCGGGGATAGCAATCAGCCCCAGCATTTT. Together with reference TRBV18 and TRBJ1-5, the CDR3 gives the full variable domain: NAGVMQNPRHLVRRRGQEARLRCSPMKGHSHVYWYRQLPEEGLKFMVYLQKENIIDESGMPKERFSAEFPKEGPSILRIQQVVRGDSAAYFCASSPLGGDSNQPQHFGDGTRLSIL.

The chain joins TRBV6-1 to TRBJ1-1; 8 nucleotides match TRBD1. Per the germline V gene, CDR1 is MNHNS and CDR2 is SASEGT. The CDR3 loop spans 16 amino acids. The ends lost 5 bases at V and 1 base at J; junction bases unmatched: 9. The chain's CDR3 is CASSRRPGQANTEAFF. The CDR3 bases are TGTGCCAGCAGTCGAAGGCCGGGACAGGCGAACACTGAAGCTTTCTTT.